These 32 T cell receptor beta chains were all obtained from the same sample, sequenced in a study of OX40 agonist ivuxolimab in advanced cancers. Produced via immunoSEQ multiplex PCR; TCRdb's table is partial and in-frame only. The sample consists of some 100,000 clones, 80% to 90% of them appearing once. This material consisted of CD4+ or CD8+ T cells sorted from blood, taken in a trial of the OX40 agonist ivuxolimab. Receptor source: an adult with an advanced solid tumor such as melanoma, head and neck, liver or kidney cancer.

Comments on this clone: The junction differs from germline at one of its ends, possibly a read error. The chain recombines TRBV29-1 with TRBJ2-4; TRBD1 might be the D (5 bases). The CDR3 runs to 13 residues. The germline V gene has CDR1 SQVTM and CDR2 ANQGSEA. CDR3 loop: CNVVGVGKNIQYF. The CDR3 DNA reads TGCAACGTTGTAGGGGTAGGCAAAAACATTCAGTACTTC.

This rearrangement joins TRBV18 to TRBJ2-7; 8 nucleotides align to TRBD2. Per the germline V gene, CDR1 is KGHSH and CDR2 is LQKENI. Germline trimming cut 4 bases from V and 6 bases from J; bases unmatched to any gene: 14. This CDR3 region has 16 residues. As DNA, the CDR3 is TGTGCCAGCTCACTACATAAGGTTGGGGCGGGAGGCGAGCAGTACGTC. It codes for CASSLHKVGAGGEQYV.

The chain has TRBV2 and TRBJ1-4; D unclear. The CDR3 totals 14 residues. The ends were cut back, 6 bases at V and 4 bases at J, with 12 bases in the middle. Per germline, CDR1 SNHLY and CDR2 FYNNEI. CDR3 nucleotides: TGTGCCAGCAGAGAACAGCCCAATAATGAAAAACTGTTTTTT. This encodes CASREQPNNEKLFF. Using reference TRBV2 and TRBJ1-4 for the parts outside the CDR3, the full variable domain is EPEVTQTPSHQVTQMGQEVILRCVPISNHLYFYWYRQILGQKVEFLVSFYNNEISEKSEIFDDQFSVERPDGSNFTLKIRSTKLEDSAMYFCASREQPNNEKLFFGSGTQLSVL.

J is TRBJ1-1 and V is TRBV5-6; D gene ambiguous. Between the trimmed V and J ends, which lost 4 bases and 9 bases, there was a span of 16 bases. CDR3 size: 13 residues. Per germline, CDR1 SGHDT and CDR2 YYEEEE. The CDR3 here is CASSPDGHRQAFF. As DNA, the CDR3 is TGTGCCAGCAGCCCCGACGGGCATCGTCAAGCTTTCTTT. Variable domain in full (rest from reference TRBV5-6 and TRBJ1-1): DAGVTQSPTHLIKTRGQQVTLRCSPKSGHDTVSWYQQALGQGPQFIFQYYEEEERQRGNFPDRFSGHQFPNYSSELNVNALLLGDSALYLCASSPDGHRQAFFGQGTRLTVV.

This clone has more than one count but fewer than ten. This rearrangement joins TRBV30 to TRBJ2-7; D is uncertain. Germline V gene lookup returns CDR1 GTSNPN and CDR2 SVGIG (reference sequence). The CDR3 totals 11 residues. V was pared by 3 bases and J by 6 bases, with 9 bases between. The CDR3 reads CAWSFQTEQYF. DNA for the CDR3: TGTGCCTGGAGCTTTCAGACCGAGCAGTACTTC.

The rearrangement joins TRBV18 to TRBJ1-2; 7 bases are shared with TRBD1. V lost 5 bases to trimming and J lost 0 bases; unmatched junction nucleotides: 12. The germline V gene encodes CDR1 KGHSH and CDR2 LQKENI. The CDR3 sequence is 17 residues long. CDR3 loop: CASSSTGTAPANYGYTF. The CDR3 bases are TGTGCCAGCTCATCCACCGGGACAGCCCCGGCTAACTATGGCTACACCTTC.

This chain uses TRBV19 with TRBJ1-4, with D hard to call. Germline CDR1 reads LNHDA; CDR2 reads SQIVND (reference sequence). There are 15 residues in the CDR3. The V end lost 2 bases, the J end lost 7 bases, and 14 bases lay between the germline ends. The CDR3 spells CASSITGSDSEKLFF. The DNA of the CDR3 is TGTGCCAGTAGTATAACGGGGTCCGATTCTGAAAAACTGTTTTTT. Full variable domain (missing parts from reference TRBV19 and TRBJ1-4): DGGITQSPKYLFRKEGQNVTLSCEQNLNHDAMYWYRQDPGQGLRLIYYSQIVNDFQKGDIAEGYSVSREKKESFPLTVTSAQKNPTAFYLCASSITGSDSEKLFFGSGTQLSVL.

The chain joins TRBV6-5 to TRBJ2-3, with 8 bases lining up with TRBD1. The germline gives CDR1 MNHEY, CDR2 SVGAGI. V lost 4 bases, J lost 5 bases, and 8 bases stayed unmatched. The CDR3 is 15 residues long. CDR3 region: CASSSVQGGGDTQYF. The DNA for the CDR3 is TGTGCCAGCAGTTCCGTACAGGGGGGAGGAGATACGCAGTATTTT.

The chain joins TRBV7-8 to TRBJ2-3, with D perhaps TRBD1 (6 bases). Germline V lookup: CDR1 SGHVS, CDR2 FQNEAQ. This CDR3 is built from 17 residues. The ends were cut back, 0 bases at V and 0 bases at J, with 13 bases in the middle. The CDR3 here is CASSLASGARSTDTQYF. CDR3 sequence (DNA): TGTGCCAGCAGCTTAGCGTCAGGGGCGCGTAGCACAGATACGCAGTATTTT.

V is TRBV27 and J is TRBJ2-6; the match to TRBD1 covers 11 bases. The CDR3 runs 19 residues. Trimming removed 7 bases from V and 1 base from J; junction bases left unmatched: 12. Germline CDR1 is MNHEY and CDR2 is SMNVEV (reference sequence). CDR3 sequence reads: CASTPGQGAQMSGANVLTF. CDR3 bases: TGTGCCAGCACCCCCGGACAGGGGGCTCAAATGTCTGGGGCCAACGTCCTGACTTTC.

Of note for this clone: Given a much more abundant clone one base away, this may be a read error. A read error is likely, as this CDR3 ends without the conserved phenylalanine or tryptophan. Because the CDR3's place on the DNA is in doubt, the DNA is left out and the CDR3 is given as listed by TCRdb. The V gene is TRBV19, the J gene TRBJ1-2; TRBD1 reflects the table's D call only, with no check against the DNA. The germline V gene has CDR1 LNHDA and CDR2 SQIVND (reference sequence). The CDR3 region is 14 residues in length, termini included. CDR3: CASSPDWDRGYNTL.

This clone has only one observation. This chain links TRBV7-3 with TRBJ2-7; possibly TRBD1 or TRBD2 for D (6 bases each). From germline, CDR1 is SGHTA and CDR2 FQGTGA. This CDR3 is 15 amino acids long. V dropped 0 bases and J dropped 2 bases, with 11 bases sitting between them. CDR3 residues: CASSLTPGGTYEQYF. CDR3 in DNA: TGTGCCAGCAGCTTAACTCCCGGGGGCACCTACGAGCAGTACTTC.

The chain has TRBV7-2 and TRBJ2-1; maybe TRBD2 (6 bases). V dropped 0 bases and J dropped 5 bases, with 11 bases sitting between them. This CDR3 has 15 residues. Per the germline V gene, CDR1 is SGHTA and CDR2 is FQGNSA. Written as DNA, the CDR3 is TGTGCCAGCAGCTTAGCTAGCGGTAGCAACAATGAGCAGTTCTTC. Its translation: CASSLASGSNNEQFF.

The chain joins TRBV11-3 to TRBJ2-3; D not resolved. The CDR3 spans 15 residues. CDR1 and CDR2 from the germline V gene are SGHNT and YENEEA. The V end was cut by 0 bases, the J end by 1 base, with 8 bases between. The CDR3 DNA is TGTGCCAGCAGCTTAGAGGGGATGGGCACAGATACGCAGTATTTT. Protein: CASSLEGMGTDTQYF.

This chain connects TRBV6-1 to TRBJ2-3; D not certain. V gave up 3 bases and J gave up 2 bases, with 15 bases separating them. The CDR3 covers 16 residues. Germline V gives CDR1 MNHNS, CDR2 SASEGT. The CDR3 region is CASSDRTPLTTDTQYF. The CDR3 DNA follows: TGTGCCAGCAGTGATCGGACCCCCCTCACCACAGATACGCAGTATTTT.

The V and J genes are TRBV11-3 and TRBJ2-1; D remains unclear. Germline V CDR1 and CDR2: SGHNT, YENEEA. Trimming pared 1 base from V and 10 bases from J, leaving 8 bases between. The CDR3 loop spans 12 amino acids. Here the CDR3 DNA reads TGTGCCAGCAGCTTAGGTGTTGCCGAGCAGTTCTTC. Translation: CASSLGVAEQFF.

Regarding this clone: The junction departs from the called germline gene at one end, perhaps through a read error. The rearrangement links TRBV4-3 to TRBJ1-2; maybe TRBD1 (5 bases). Per the germline V gene, CDR1 is LGHNA and CDR2 is YSLEER. CDR3 length: 14 amino acids. The CDR3 sequence: CASSQDWGQPGFTF. CDR3 sequence (DNA): TGCGCCAGCAGCCAAGATTGGGGCCAGCCGGGCTTCACCTTC.

The V call is TRBV21-1, the J call TRBJ1-1; the table gives TRBD1 as D, unverified against the DNA. TRBV21-1 corresponds to a pseudogene. CDR3 length: 16 residues. The chain's CDR3 is CASLNTGDRADTEAFF. In DNA form, the CDR3 reads TGTGCCAGCCTCAACACCGGGGACAGGGCTGACACTGAAGCTTTCTTT.

This clone was picked up a small number of times. The sample holds other DNA sequences that translate to the same CDR3. V and J are TRBV7-2 and TRBJ2-3, with TRBD2 as a possible D gene (6 bases). The germline V gene encodes CDR1 SGHTA and CDR2 FQGNSA. The length of the CDR3 is 14 residues. V lost 5 bases and J 3 bases, leaving 12 bases between the germline ends. CDR3 sequence: CASSPGLQTDTQYF. The CDR3 coding sequence is TGTGCCAGCAGCCCCGGACTACAAACAGATACGCAGTATTTT.

The genes are TRBV15 and TRBJ2-5; 12 nucleotides match TRBD1. The CDR3 totals 15 residues. J gave up 5 bases and V 5 bases, and 6 bases lay outside the gene matches. Germline loops: CDR1 LNHNV, CDR2 YYDKDF (reference sequence). The CDR3 region is CATSPGQGAGETQYF. CDR3 bases: TGTGCCACCAGCCCGGGACAGGGGGCCGGGGAGACCCAGTACTTC. The variable domain in full, completed from reference TRBV15 and TRBJ2-5, reads DAMVIQNPRYQVTQFGKPVTLSCSQTLNHNVMYWYQQKSSQAPKLLFHYYDKDFNNEADTPDNFQSRRPNTSFCFLDIRSPGLGDTAMYLCATSPGQGAGETQYFGPGTRLLVL.

CDR3 coding DNA: TGCGCCAGCAGCTTGGGCCGAAGGCTTTCCTACGAGCAGTACTTC. Translation gives CASSLGRRLSYEQYF. The chain uses TRBV5-1 and TRBJ2-7; no clear D. The germline gives CDR1 SGHRS, CDR2 YFSETQ. This CDR3 spans 15 amino acids. V lost 0 bases and J 1 base, leaving 11 bases between the germline ends.

The chain couples TRBV5-6 to TRBJ2-5; TRBD2 agrees at 8 bases. The CDR3 sequence is 12 residues long. Germline V gives CDR1 SGHDT, CDR2 YYEEEE. V shed 10 bases and J 11 bases; nucleotides not matched to a gene: 13. The CDR3 sequence is CASLKPGGAQYF. In DNA, the CDR3 is TGTGCCTCCCTAAAACCGGGGGGGGCTCAGTACTTC.

V is TRBV6-5 and J is TRBJ2-7; weak D call: TRBD2 (7 bases). Trimming stripped 5 bases from V and 6 bases from J, with 14 bases between. The CDR3 length is 13 residues. The germline gives CDR1 MNHEY, CDR2 SVGAGI. As DNA, the CDR3 is TGTGCCAGCAGTAGGAGGGGGGGAAGCGAGCAGTACGTC. It yields the protein CASSRRGGSEQYV.

Only a few counts were recorded for this clone. The genes are TRBV4-1 and TRBJ1-5; possibly TRBD1 for D (5 bases). CDR1 and CDR2 (germline): MGHRA, YSYEKL. Deletions cut 3 bases from V and 7 bases from J, with 19 bases between. The CDR3 has 16 amino acids. The CDR3, as DNA: TGCGCCAGCAGCCATGGGACCTCTCTAAAGCGGCAGCCCCAGCATTTT. Its protein is CASSHGTSLKRQPQHF.

This chain uses TRBV28 with TRBJ1-2; tentatively, D is TRBD1 (5 bases). Germline lookup yields CDR1 MDHEN and CDR2 SYDVKM. V was trimmed by 6 bases and J by 3 bases, leaving 11 bases between them. The CDR3 contains 13 residues. The CDR3 sequence: CASSQGTHYGYTF. The CDR3 DNA reads TGTGCCAGCAGCCAAGGGACCCACTATGGCTACACCTTC.

V is TRBV7-8 and J is TRBJ2-5; maybe TRBD1 (5 bases). Germline values: CDR1 SGHVS, CDR2 FQNEAQ. This CDR3 region has 13 residues. Trimming stripped 1 base from V and 2 bases from J, with 5 bases between. CDR3 residues: CASSLGQQETQYF. The CDR3 coding sequence is TGTGCCAGCAGCTTAGGACAGCAAGAGACCCAGTACTTC.

This chain connects TRBV5-6 to TRBJ2-5; D gene uncertain. The germline CDR1 and CDR2 sequences are SGHDT and YYEEEE. There are 12 residues in the CDR3. V lost 0 bases and J lost 5, with 5 bases in between. CDR3 bases: TGTGCCAGCAGCTTGGGCTTCGAGACCCAGTACTTC. It codes for CASSLGFETQYF.

The J gene is TRBJ1-2, the V gene TRBV9; perhaps TRBD1 as D (6 bases). Germline V gene sequence: CDR1 SGDLS, CDR2 YYNGEE. CDR3 size: 13 residues. Between the trimmed V and J ends, which lost 0 bases and 7 bases, there was a span of 10 bases. The CDR3 region has the DNA TGTGCCAGCAGCGTAGCAGGGGATAGTGGCTACACCTTC. Translating gives CASSVAGDSGYTF. The full variable domain, with the rest looked up from reference TRBV9 and TRBJ1-2, is DSGVTQTPKHLITATGQRVTLRCSPRSGDLSVYWYQQSLDQGLQFLIQYYNGEERAKGNILERFSAQQFPDLHSELNLSSLELGDSALYFCASSVAGDSGYTFGSGTRLTVV.

This sequence joins TRBV7-2 and TRBJ1-1, with D unresolved. Per germline, CDR1 SGHTA and CDR2 FQGNSA. The CDR3 loop spans 13 amino acids. Trimming removed 3 bases from V and 1 base from J, with 6 bases in between. The CDR3 DNA sequence: TGTGCCAGCAGCTTCCGGGGGAACACTGAAGCTTTCTTT. It translates to CASSFRGNTEAFF.

J is TRBJ2-1 and V is TRBV9, with D maybe TRBD2 (7 bases). This CDR3 has 16 amino acids. V lost 0 bases, J lost 5 bases, and 15 bases lay in between. Germline V gene data show CDR1 as SGDLS and CDR2 as YYNGEE. CDR3 sequence: CASSVVGGRINNEQFF. Here the CDR3 DNA reads TGTGCCAGCAGCGTAGTGGGGGGGCGCATAAACAATGAGCAGTTCTTC.

The chain joins TRBV25-1 to TRBJ1-4; the D gene is possibly TRBD1 (6 bases). The CDR3 contains 16 residues. The V gene's germline CDR1 is MGHDK and CDR2 SYGVNS. V was clipped by 6 bases and J by 6 bases, with 20 bases between them. The DNA for the CDR3 is TGTGCCAGCAGCCCAGTGGGAGGCAGGGGACATGAAAAACTGTTTTTT. As protein: CASSPVGGRGHEKLFF.

This clone was counted between two and nine times. The V call is TRBV4-1, the J call TRBJ1-1; D may be TRBD1 (6 bases). Germline values: CDR1 MGHRA, CDR2 YSYEKL. The CDR3 length is 18 residues. V lost 0 bases to trimming and J lost 1 base, with 18 bases between them. The CDR3 spells CASSQDKRAGQTNTEAFF. CDR3 coding DNA: TGCGCCAGCAGCCAAGATAAAAGAGCCGGACAGACGAACACTGAAGCTTTCTTT.